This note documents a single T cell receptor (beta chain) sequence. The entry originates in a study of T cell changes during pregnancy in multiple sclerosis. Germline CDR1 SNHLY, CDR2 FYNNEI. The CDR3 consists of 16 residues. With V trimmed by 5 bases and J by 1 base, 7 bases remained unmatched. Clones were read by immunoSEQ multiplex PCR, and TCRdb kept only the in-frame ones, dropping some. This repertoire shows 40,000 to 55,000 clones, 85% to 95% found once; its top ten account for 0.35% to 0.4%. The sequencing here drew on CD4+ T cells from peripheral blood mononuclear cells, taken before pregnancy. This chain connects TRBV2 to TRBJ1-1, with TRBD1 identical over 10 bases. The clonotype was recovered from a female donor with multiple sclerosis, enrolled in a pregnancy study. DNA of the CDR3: TGTGCCAGCAGTCCGGGACAGGGGAGGTGGAACACTGAAGCTTTCTTT. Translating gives CASSPGQGRWNTEAFF. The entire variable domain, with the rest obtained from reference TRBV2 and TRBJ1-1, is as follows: EPEVTQTPSHQVTQMGQEVILRCVPISNHLYFYWYRQILGQKVEFLVSFYNNEISEKSEIFDDQFSVERPDGSNFTLKIRSTKLEDSAMYFCASSPGQGRWNTEAFFGQGTRLTVV.